These 27 T cell receptor beta chains originate from one sample sequenced in a study of blood T cell repertoires in COVID-19. This table comes from immunoSEQ multiplex PCR, and its TCRdb copy is limited to in-frame clones, with some not included. The sample has fewer than 350,000 clones, 85% to 95% seen once. The sample was PBMCs or T cells enriched from blood (not recorded which). Every receptor here comes from a man aged 40-49 years who had been exposed to COVID-19.

The CDR3, as DNA: TGTGCCAGCAGCCCCCTGGGACAGAGAAATGAAAAACTGTTTTTT. The encoded protein is CASSPLGQRNEKLFF. The chain couples TRBV7-6 to TRBJ1-4; 7 bases are shared with TRBD1. The CDR3 length is 15 residues. CDR1 SGHVS and CDR2 FNYEAQ come from the germline V gene. J lost 5 bases, V lost 5 bases, and 8 bases had no gene match.

J is TRBJ2-5 and V is TRBV24-1, with TRBD1 identical over 7 bases. The V gene end was trimmed by 1 base and the J gene end by 0 bases; junction bases not matched to a gene: 1. Germline CDR1 and CDR2: KGHDR and SFDVKD. The CDR3 length is 15 residues. The CDR3 sequence is CATSDLRGHQETQYF. CDR3 in DNA: TGTGCCACCAGTGATTTAAGGGGGCACCAAGAGACCCAGTACTTC.

The V and J genes are TRBV5-4 and TRBJ1-3, with TRBD1 as a possible D gene (6 bases). This CDR3 comprises 16 residues. Germline V gene lookup returns CDR1 SGHNT and CDR2 YYREEE (reference sequence). V lost 0 bases to trimming and J lost 0 bases, with 10 bases between them. CDR3 DNA: TGTGCCAGCAGCTTGGGGGACACGATCTCTGGAAACACCATATATTTT. Its protein is CASSLGDTISGNTIYF.

The CDR3 coding sequence is TGTGCCAGCAGTGCCACCAGGGGGAACTATGGCTACACCTTC. Translating it yields CASSATRGNYGYTF. The chain couples TRBV27 to TRBJ1-2, with 7 bases that match TRBD1. J lost 2 bases, V lost 5 bases, and 5 bases had no gene match. CDR1 and CDR2 from the germline V gene are MNHEY and SMNVEV (reference sequence). This CDR3 region has 14 residues.

This chain connects TRBV28 to TRBJ1-6, with a possible D match to TRBD1 (6 bases). The CDR3 has 15 amino acids. The V and J ends lost 5 bases and 8 bases respectively, with 16 bases between them. From germline, CDR1 is MDHEN and CDR2 SYDVKM. DNA of the CDR3: TGTGCCAGCAGTGCTACACAGGGTTCGGATTCACCCCTCCACTTT. Protein: CASSATQGSDSPLHF.

The chain has TRBV7-9 and TRBJ2-5, with D possibly TRBD2 on 5 matching bases. Germline CDR1 and CDR2: SEHNR and FQNEAQ (reference sequence). The CDR3 spans 14 residues. Trimming left V 2 bases short and J 1 base short, with 8 bases between. The CDR3 reads CASSLLGVQETQYF. The CDR3 DNA sequence: TGTGCCAGCAGCTTACTCGGGGTCCAAGAGACCCAGTACTTC.

The chain couples TRBV6-5 to TRBJ2-1; 9 bases are a match to TRBD1. Trimming cost V 0 bases and J 8 bases; bases outside gene matches: 8. Germline V gives CDR1 MNHEY, CDR2 SVGAGI. This CDR3 spans 16 amino acids. The CDR3 reads CASSYSRGQGNHEQFF. CDR3 sequence (DNA): TGTGCCAGCAGTTACTCCCGGGGACAGGGAAATCATGAGCAGTTCTTC.

The chain carries TRBV5-1 and TRBJ2-7, with 7 bases aligning to TRBD2. The CDR3 sequence is 15 residues long. V lost 4 bases, J lost 2 bases, and 9 bases stayed unmatched. Germline V CDR1 and CDR2: SGHRS, YFSETQ. The CDR3 sequence is CASSAGRLAAYEQYF. CDR3 nucleotides: TGCGCCAGCAGCGCGGGGCGGCTAGCGGCCTACGAGCAGTACTTC.

The chain is built from TRBV5-4 and TRBJ2-1; 12 bases match TRBD2. This CDR3 has 17 amino acids. Per the germline V gene, CDR1 is SGHNT and CDR2 is YYREEE (reference sequence). J lost 5 bases, V lost 4 bases, and 10 bases had no gene match. In DNA, the CDR3 is TGTGCCAGCAGCCACCGCCTAGCGGGAGGGCAAGACAATGAGCAGTTCTTC. It encodes CASSHRLAGGQDNEQFF.

The chain links TRBV5-1 to TRBJ1-4, with D maybe TRBD1 (6 bases). Per germline, CDR1 SGHRS and CDR2 YFSETQ. Trimming cost V 6 bases and J 1 base, with 19 bases left between them. The CDR3 length is 17 residues. This CDR3 reads CASTVFPRGITNEKLFF. In nucleotides, the CDR3 is TGCGCCAGCACCGTCTTCCCCAGGGGCATAACTAATGAAAAACTGTTTTTT.

This sequence joins TRBV5-1 and TRBJ2-3, with TRBD2 identical over 7 bases. V dropped 1 base and J dropped 6; count of bases not matched to a gene: 11. The CDR3 extends over 16 amino acids. The germline V gene has CDR1 SGHRS and CDR2 YFSETQ. The CDR3 is CASSLTLGAGDDTQYF. DNA of the CDR3: TGCGCCAGCAGCTTGACCCTCGGGGCGGGAGACGATACGCAGTATTTT.

The rearrangement uses TRBV28 and TRBJ1-5, with D possibly TRBD1 on 5 matching bases. Deletions cut 2 bases from V and 7 bases from J, with 12 bases between. In germline, CDR1 is MDHEN, CDR2 SYDVKM. The CDR3 has 14 amino acids. In nucleotides, the CDR3 is TGTGCCAGCAGTTTAGGGGGGAGAGGCCAGCCCCAGCATTTT. It encodes CASSLGGRGQPQHF. The full variable domain, its missing parts supplied by reference TRBV28 and TRBJ1-5, is DVKVTQSSRYLVKRTGEKVFLECVQDMDHENMFWYRQDPGLGLRLIYFSYDVKMKEKGDIPEGYSVSREKKERFSLILESASTNQTSMYLCASSLGGRGQPQHFGDGTRLSIL.

This clone appeared once. The chain links TRBV6-5 to TRBJ1-5; 8 bases are a match to TRBD1. This CDR3 region has 14 residues. Germline CDR1 is MNHEY and CDR2 is SVGAGI. Unmatched junction bases numbered 3, after V lost 6 bases and J lost 2 bases. CDR3 sequence (DNA): TGTGCCAGCAGCAGGGGGCTCGGCAATCAGCCCCAGCATTTT. This codes for CASSRGLGNQPQHF.

V gene TRBV6-2 or TRBV6-3 combines with J gene TRBJ2-1; no clear D gene. Trimming removed 0 bases from V and 7 bases from J, with 4 bases in between. Per germline, CDR1 MNHEY and CDR2 SVGEGT. The CDR3 sequence is 12 residues long. CDR3 region: CASSYSLNEQFF. CDR3 DNA sequence: TGTGCCAGCAGTTACTCGTTAAATGAGCAGTTCTTC.

The rearrangement links TRBV12-3 or TRBV12-4 to TRBJ1-4; 7 bases align to TRBD1. The CDR3 runs 13 residues. J was trimmed by 7 bases and V by 5 bases; bases with no gene match: 4. CDR3: CASSGRQGEKLFF. In nucleotides, the CDR3 is TGTGCCAGCAGTGGACGACAGGGTGAAAAACTGTTTTTT.

This chain uses TRBV6-5 with TRBJ2-5; a possible D gene is TRBD1 (5 bases). The CDR3 is 15 residues long. Per germline, CDR1 MNHEY and CDR2 SVGAGI. V was pared by 2 bases and J by 5 bases, with 15 bases between. The CDR3 loop reads CASSYPGQERETQYF. CDR3 sequence (DNA): TGTGCCAGCAGTTACCCCGGACAAGAAAGGGAGACCCAGTACTTC.

The CDR3 sequence is CASSGRERSSGNTIYF. CDR3 in DNA: TGCGCCAGCAGCGGTAGGGAGCGGAGCTCTGGAAACACCATATATTTT. The V and J genes are TRBV5-1 and TRBJ1-3; no definite D call. CDR1 is SGHRS, CDR2 YFSETQ, per germline. Trimming took off 4 bases at V and 0 bases at J, with 14 bases between the two ends. This CDR3 region has 16 residues.

This clone was recorded once. The CDR3 reads CASSSMGSGTSGYEQYF. DNA of the CDR3: TGTGCCAGCAGCTCGATGGGCTCCGGGACTAGCGGTTACGAGCAGTACTTC. The chain uses TRBV5-4 and TRBJ2-7, with 11 bases matching TRBD2. Looked up from germline, CDR1 is SGHNT and CDR2 is YYREEE (reference sequence). The CDR3 runs 17 residues. J lost 4 bases, V lost 3 bases, and 12 bases had no gene match.

The chain has TRBV5-1 and TRBJ2-2; the D is unclear. In germline, CDR1 is SGHRS, CDR2 YFSETQ. V was clipped by 1 base and J by 6 bases, with 13 bases between them. The CDR3 length is 15 residues. Here the CDR3 DNA reads TGCGCCAGCAGCTTGATGAGTTTTCACGCCGGGGAGCTGTTTTTT. It encodes CASSLMSFHAGELFF.

The rearrangement links TRBV7-6 to TRBJ1-3; 8 bases fit TRBD1. The germline CDR1 and CDR2 sequences are SGHVS and FNYEAQ. CDR3 length: 18 amino acids. V was clipped by 1 base and J by 0 bases; unmatched bases: 8. The CDR3 sequence: CASSLEVADRDSGNTIYF. CDR3 DNA sequence: TGTGCCAGCAGCTTAGAAGTTGCGGACAGGGACTCTGGAAACACCATATATTTT. The full variable domain, with the rest looked up from reference TRBV7-6 and TRBJ1-3, is GAGVSQSPRYKVTKRGQDVALRCDPISGHVSLYWYRQALGQGPEFLTYFNYEAQQDKSGLPNDRFSAERPEGSISTLTIQRTEQRDSAMYRCASSLEVADRDSGNTIYFGEGSWLTVV.

This clone was observed once. The chain combines TRBV30 with TRBJ1-6; possible D gene TRBD1, 6 bases. The CDR3 consists of 14 residues. Deletions cut 2 bases from V and 10 bases from J, with 15 bases between. The germline V gene has CDR1 GTSNPN and CDR2 SVGIG (reference sequence). This chain's CDR3 is CAWSRFRDNSPLHF. The CDR3, as DNA: TGTGCCTGGAGTCGATTCCGGGACAACTCACCCCTCCACTTT. The whole variable domain, remainder taken from reference TRBV30 and TRBJ1-6, is SQTIHQWPATLVQPVGSPLSLECTVEGTSNPNLYWYRQAAGRGLQLLFYSVGIGQISSEVPQNLSASRPQDRQFILSSKKLLLSDSGFYLCAWSRFRDNSPLHFGNGTRLTVT.

This clone showed up just once. This sequence joins TRBV2 and TRBJ1-1; a weak D match, TRBD1 (5 bases). Trimming removed 4 bases from V and 0 bases from J, with 15 bases in between. CDR3 size: 16 residues. In germline, CDR1 is SNHLY, CDR2 FYNNEI. The CDR3 sequence: CASSAAIQEMNTEAFF. The CDR3 DNA reads as TGTGCCAGCAGTGCCGCTATACAGGAGATGAACACTGAAGCTTTCTTT.

V usage is TRBV27 and J usage is TRBJ2-5; tentatively, D is TRBD1 (6 bases). Germline CDR1 is MNHEY and CDR2 is SMNVEV (reference sequence). This CDR3 is built from 14 residues. Trimming removed 4 bases from V and 1 base from J, with 10 bases in between. The CDR3 DNA follows: TGTGCCAGCAGTTCGACAGGCCTCCAAGAGACCCAGTACTTC. It yields the protein CASSSTGLQETQYF.

This chain links TRBV7-2 with TRBJ1-3, with TRBD1 matching 9 bases. The CDR3 totals 16 residues. The J segment lost 4 bases and the V segment lost 2 bases, leaving 6 bases of the junction unmatched. Germline V gives CDR1 SGHTA, CDR2 FQGNSA. The CDR3 region has the DNA TGTGCCAGCAGCTTACTTGGGACAGGGAACGGAAACACCATATATTTT. Translating gives CASSLLGTGNGNTIYF.

The J gene is TRBJ2-3, the V gene TRBV5-1, with 9 bases aligning to TRBD2. Germline CDR1 is SGHRS and CDR2 is YFSETQ. J was trimmed by 1 base and V by 4 bases; bases with no gene match: 19. There are 20 residues in the CDR3. The CDR3 sequence: CASSTGSSGSFIWGTDTQYF. The CDR3, as DNA: TGCGCCAGCAGCACGGGAAGTAGCGGGAGTTTTATTTGGGGCACAGATACGCAGTATTTT.

The chain joins TRBV4-2 to TRBJ2-1; 9 positions agree with TRBD2. Germline V gives CDR1 LGHNA, CDR2 YNFKEQ. The V segment lost 0 bases and the J segment 10 bases; nucleotides outside the gene matches: 13. The CDR3 has 17 residues. This CDR3 is CASSQDNSGRSLWEQFF. As DNA, the CDR3 is TGTGCCAGCAGCCAAGATAACAGCGGGAGGTCCCTTTGGGAGCAGTTCTTC.

CDR3 residues: CASSLDGGWYYGYTF. The CDR3 DNA reads TGCGCCAGCAGCTTGGACGGGGGTTGGTACTATGGCTACACCTTC. The chain recombines TRBV5-1 with TRBJ1-2; D may be TRBD1 (5 bases). Trimming removed 0 bases at V and 3 bases at J, with 12 bases between. This CDR3 has 15 amino acids. CDR1 and CDR2 (germline): SGHRS, YFSETQ.